A selection of T cell receptor beta chains follows, all from one sample in a study of blood T cell repertoires in COVID-19. Profiled with immunoSEQ multiplex PCR; TCRdb holds only in-frame clones, not every one. The data show tens of thousands of clones, with around 89% seen just once and about 1.2% held by the top ten. The sample was peripheral blood. The receptors shown here come from a woman aged 55-70 years with acute or convalescent COVID-19. Both conserved end residues are part of each CDR3. The D gene is left open where the match is weak. Clone sizes are given selectively: once, few, many, or a class where the clone is expanded.

>TRBJ1-5|TRBD1|once|TRBV6-5
CASKDRAYSNQPQHF
TGTGCCAGCAAGGACAGGGCTTATAGCAATCAGCCCCAGCATTTT
>TRBJ1-5|-|few|TRBV19
CASNQGREGNQPQHF
TGTGCCAGTAATCAGGGAAGAGAGGGCAATCAGCCCCAGCATTTT
>TRBJ2-2|-|-|TRBV6-5
CASSYSGQPNTGELFF
TGTGCCAGCAGTTACTCGGGGCAGCCGAACACCGGAGAGCTGTTTTTT
>TRBJ1-2|TRBD1|once|TRBV7-9
CASSLVTTGIYGYTF
TGTGCCAGCAGCTTGGTTACGACAGGGATCTATGGCTACACCTTC
>TRBJ1-1|TRBD1|-|TRBV28
CASSATGDTEAFF
TGTGCCAGCAGTGCGACAGGGGACACTGAAGCTTTCTTT
>TRBJ1-2|-|once|TRBV4-1
CASSRTIVDGYTF
TGCGCCAGCAGCCGAACGATAGTAGATGGCTACACCTTC
>TRBJ1-1|TRBD1|-|TRBV28
CASTLTGYTEAFF
TGTGCCAGCACCTTGACAGGGTACACTGAAGCTTTCTTT
>TRBJ2-5|TRBD1|once|TRBV19
CASSLMGTGSQETQYF
TGTGCCAGTAGCTTAATGGGGACAGGGTCCCAAGAGACCCAGTACTTC
>TRBJ1-3|TRBD1|-|TRBV18
CASSPTGPSSGNTIYF
TGTGCCAGCTCACCGACAGGGCCGAGCTCTGGAAACACCATATATTTT
>TRBJ2-1|-|-|TRBV12-3/TRBV12-4
CASRLSSHNEQFF
TGTGCCAGCAGGCTGAGTAGCCACAATGAGCAGTTCTTC
>TRBJ1-5|TRBD1|-|TRBV7-9
CASSLGQGGGNQPQHF
TGTGCCAGCAGCTTAGGGCAGGGGGGAGGCAATCAGCCCCAGCATTTT
>TRBJ1-4|TRBD1|-|TRBV5-1
CASSLGTGGNEKLFF
TGCGCCAGCAGCTTGGGGACAGGGGGTAATGAAAAACTGTTTTTT
>TRBJ2-3|TRBD2|-|TRBV4-2
CASSQDHRLAATQYF
TGTGCCAGCAGCCAAGATCACCGACTAGCGGCTACGCAGTATTTT
>TRBJ1-6|-|-|TRBV4-3
CASSQDWGLALHF
TGCGCCAGCAGCCAAGATTGGGGGCTGGCCCTCCACTTT
>TRBJ1-1|TRBD1|-|TRBV18
CASSGQADTEAFF
TGTGCCAGCTCCGGACAGGCTGACACTGAAGCTTTCTTT
>TRBJ1-5|-|-|TRBV7-8
CASSLHGYNQPQHF
TGTGCCAGCAGCTTACACGGTTACAATCAGCCCCAGCATTTT
>TRBJ2-3|-|-|TRBV6-5
CASSRTLAADTQYF
TGTGCCAGCAGCAGGACTCTGGCGGCAGATACGCAGTATTTT
>TRBJ2-3|TRBD1|-|TRBV27
CASSYNPTGGPTDTQYF
TGTGCCAGCAGTTATAACCCGACAGGGGGCCCCACAGATACGCAGTATTTT
>TRBJ2-1|TRBD2|-|TRBV6-2/TRBV6-3
CASSASGSYYNEQFF
TGTGCCAGCAGTGCTAGCGGGAGTTACTACAATGAGCAGTTCTTC
>TRBJ1-3|-|-|TRBV6-5
CASRDSGNTIYF
TGTGCCAGCAGGGACAGTGGAAACACCATATATTTT
>TRBJ2-3|-|-|TRBV19
CASSTSGGPVTDTQYF
TGTGCCAGTAGTACGTCCGGGGGGCCGGTCACAGATACGCAGTATTTT
>TRBJ2-5|TRBD2|-|TRBV6-5
CASSFHRGGKETQYF
TGTGCCAGCAGTTTTCACCGCGGGGGTAAAGAGACCCAGTACTTC
>TRBJ1-5|-|few|TRBV5-1
CASSASQGQPQHF
TGCGCCAGCAGCGCGTCGCAGGGCCAGCCCCAGCATTTT
>TRBJ1-5|-|-|TRBV19
CASKRDYGNQPQHF
TGTGCCAGCAAGAGGGATTATGGCAATCAGCCCCAGCATTTT
>TRBJ1-5|-|-|TRBV3-1/TRBV3-2
CASSQERGFNQPQHF
TGTGCCAGCAGCCAAGAACGGGGGTTTAATCAGCCCCAGCATTTT
>TRBJ2-3|-|-|TRBV29-1
CSVERTAVDTQYF
TGCAGCGTTGAGAGGACTGCCGTAGATACGCAGTATTTT